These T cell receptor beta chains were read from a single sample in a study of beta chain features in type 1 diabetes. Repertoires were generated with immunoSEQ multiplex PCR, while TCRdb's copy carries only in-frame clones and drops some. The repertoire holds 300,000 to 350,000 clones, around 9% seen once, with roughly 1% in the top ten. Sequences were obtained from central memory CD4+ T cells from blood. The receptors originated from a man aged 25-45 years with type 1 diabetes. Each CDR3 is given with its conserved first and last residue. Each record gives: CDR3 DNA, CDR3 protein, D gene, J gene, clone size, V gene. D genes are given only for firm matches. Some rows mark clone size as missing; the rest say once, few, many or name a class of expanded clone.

DNA: TGTGCCAGCAGCCCGATTAGATCTGGGTCGGGCTACACCTTC
CDR3: CASSPIRSGSGYTF
D: NA
J: TRBJ1-2
size: NA
V: TRBV14

DNA: TGTGCCAGTAGTAGATCCCCACGGGATACGCAGTATTTT
CDR3: CASSRSPRDTQYF
D: NA
J: TRBJ2-3
size: few
V: TRBV19

DNA: TGTGCCAGCAGCCTGACTAGCGGCAGCACAGATACGCAGTATTTT
CDR3: CASSLTSGSTDTQYF
D: TRBD2
J: TRBJ2-3
size: NA
V: TRBV7-2

DNA: TGTGCCAGCAGCCCACAAAGTCAGGGTTCTAGCGAGCAGTACTTC
CDR3: CASSPQSQGSSEQYF
D: NA
J: TRBJ2-7
size: few
V: TRBV9

DNA: TGCGCCAGCAGCTCAACAGGGATGGGCGGCTCCTACGAGCAGTACTTC
CDR3: CASSSTGMGGSYEQYF
D: NA
J: TRBJ2-7
size: few
V: TRBV5-1

DNA: TGTGCCAGCAGCTTTGGCTGGGCCGAGCAGTACTTC
CDR3: CASSFGWAEQYF
D: NA
J: TRBJ2-7
size: NA
V: TRBV7-9

DNA: TGCGCCAGCAGCCAAGGGCGACCCCTCAACCAGGGTCAGCAGTTCTTC
CDR3: CASSQGRPLNQGQQFF
D: NA
J: TRBJ2-1
size: NA
V: TRBV4-3

DNA: TGTGCCAGCAAGGGGGCTAACTATGGCTACACCTTC
CDR3: CASKGANYGYTF
D: NA
J: TRBJ1-2
size: NA
V: TRBV27

DNA: TGTGCCACCGGACGGAGCTCCTACAATGAGCAGTTCTTC
CDR3: CATGRSSYNEQFF
D: NA
J: TRBJ2-1
size: NA
V: TRBV19

DNA: TGCGCCAGCAGATCTCTGGGGGACGGCACTGAAGCTTTCTTT
CDR3: CASRSLGDGTEAFF
D: NA
J: TRBJ1-1
size: few
V: TRBV5-1

DNA: TGTGCCAGCAGCCCCCCGGGGACAGGGTTTAATGAAAAACTGTTTTTT
CDR3: CASSPPGTGFNEKLFF
D: TRBD1
J: TRBJ1-4
size: many
V: TRBV9

DNA: TGTGCCAGCAGCCCCGACCCGGGGTATGGCTACACCTTC
CDR3: CASSPDPGYGYTF
D: NA
J: TRBJ1-2
size: NA
V: TRBV6-5